This T cell receptor (beta chain) was sequenced during a study of shared clonotypes between healthy human individuals. Study-level points and caveats: Rarefaction gave evidence that sorted-subset sequencing remained incomplete despite large depth.

A remark on this clone: Its antigen is unknown.

Germline-derived CDR1 and CDR2 are SGHNT and YYREEE (reference sequence). V shed 4 bases, J shed 1 base, and the junction held 5 bases outside the gene matches. The CDR3 runs 15 residues. Every donor, a Caucasian adult, lived in Nashville, Tennessee. Sequencing was at deep level. Using immunoSEQ multiplex PCR, the repertoire was profiled, and TCRdb retains in-frame clones only, with some absent. The sample yields roughly 2 million clones, roughly 96% seen once. The sample was naive CD4+ T cells sorted from blood. Stated subset: CD45RA+ positively selected. The rearrangement uses TRBV5-4 and TRBJ1-1, with 9 nucleotides matching TRBD1. The TCR sequence derives from a man aged 18 to 29 in good health. The CDR3 nucleotides are TGTGCCAGCAGCCGGACAGGGGTGGAGAACACTGAAGCTTTCTTT. Its translation is CASSRTGVENTEAFF.